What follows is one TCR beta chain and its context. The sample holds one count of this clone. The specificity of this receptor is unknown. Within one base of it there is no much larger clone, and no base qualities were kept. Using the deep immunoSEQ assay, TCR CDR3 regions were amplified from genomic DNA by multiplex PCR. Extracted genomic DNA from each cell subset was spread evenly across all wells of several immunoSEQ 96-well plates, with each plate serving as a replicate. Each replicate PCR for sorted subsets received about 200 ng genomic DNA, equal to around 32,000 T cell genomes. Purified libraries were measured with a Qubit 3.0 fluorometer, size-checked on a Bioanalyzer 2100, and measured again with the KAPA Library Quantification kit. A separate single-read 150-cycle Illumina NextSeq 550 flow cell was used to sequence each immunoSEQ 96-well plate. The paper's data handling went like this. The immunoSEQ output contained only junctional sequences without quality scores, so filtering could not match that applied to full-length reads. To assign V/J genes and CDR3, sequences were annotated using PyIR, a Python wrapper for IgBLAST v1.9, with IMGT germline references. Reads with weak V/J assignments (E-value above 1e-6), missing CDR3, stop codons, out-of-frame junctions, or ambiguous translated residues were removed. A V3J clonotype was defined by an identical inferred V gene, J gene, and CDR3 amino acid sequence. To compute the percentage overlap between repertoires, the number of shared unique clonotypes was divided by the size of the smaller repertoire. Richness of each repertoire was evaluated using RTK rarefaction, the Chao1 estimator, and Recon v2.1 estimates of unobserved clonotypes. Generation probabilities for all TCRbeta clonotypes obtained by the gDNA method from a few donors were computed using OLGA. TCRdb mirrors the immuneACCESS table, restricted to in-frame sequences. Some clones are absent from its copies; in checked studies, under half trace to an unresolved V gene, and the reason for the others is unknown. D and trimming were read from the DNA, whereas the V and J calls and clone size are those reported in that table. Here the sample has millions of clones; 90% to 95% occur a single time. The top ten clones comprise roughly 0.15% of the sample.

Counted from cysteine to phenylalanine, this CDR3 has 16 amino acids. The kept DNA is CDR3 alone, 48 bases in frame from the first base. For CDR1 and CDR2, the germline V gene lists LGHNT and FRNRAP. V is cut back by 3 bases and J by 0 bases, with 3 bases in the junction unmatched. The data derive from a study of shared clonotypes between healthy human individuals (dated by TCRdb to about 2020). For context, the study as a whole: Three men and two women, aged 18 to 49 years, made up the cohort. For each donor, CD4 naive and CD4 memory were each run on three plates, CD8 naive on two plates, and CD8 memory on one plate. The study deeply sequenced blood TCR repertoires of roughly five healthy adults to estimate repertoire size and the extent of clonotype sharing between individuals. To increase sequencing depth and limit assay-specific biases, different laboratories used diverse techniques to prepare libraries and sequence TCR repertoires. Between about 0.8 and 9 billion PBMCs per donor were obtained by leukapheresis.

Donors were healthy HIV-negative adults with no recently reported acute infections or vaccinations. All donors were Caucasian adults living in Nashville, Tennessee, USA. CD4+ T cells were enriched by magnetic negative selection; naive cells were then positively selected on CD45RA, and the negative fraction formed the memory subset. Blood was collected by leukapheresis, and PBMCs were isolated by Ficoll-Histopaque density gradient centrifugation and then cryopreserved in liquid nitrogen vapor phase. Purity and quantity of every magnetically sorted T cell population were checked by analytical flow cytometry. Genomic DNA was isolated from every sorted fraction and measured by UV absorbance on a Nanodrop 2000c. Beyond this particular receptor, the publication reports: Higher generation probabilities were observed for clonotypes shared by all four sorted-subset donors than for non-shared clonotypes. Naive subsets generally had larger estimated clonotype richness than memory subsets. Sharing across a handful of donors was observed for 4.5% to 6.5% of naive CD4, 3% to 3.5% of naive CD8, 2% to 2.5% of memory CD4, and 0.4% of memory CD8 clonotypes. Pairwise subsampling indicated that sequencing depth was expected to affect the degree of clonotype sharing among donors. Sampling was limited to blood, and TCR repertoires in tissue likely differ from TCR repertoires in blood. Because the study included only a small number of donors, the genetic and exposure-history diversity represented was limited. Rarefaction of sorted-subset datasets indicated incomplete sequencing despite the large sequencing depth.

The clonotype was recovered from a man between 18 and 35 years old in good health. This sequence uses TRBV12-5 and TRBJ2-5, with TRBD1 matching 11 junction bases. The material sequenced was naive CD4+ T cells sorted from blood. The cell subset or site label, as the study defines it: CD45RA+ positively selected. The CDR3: CASGFGTGGYQETQYF. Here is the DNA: TGTGCTAGTGGTTTTGGGACAGGGGGATACCAAGAGACCCAGTACTTC.